The clone carrying this TCR beta chain was seen once. Antigen: not known. The donors gave bone marrow, and they were healthy. Each donor was nominally healthy when sampled (though unrecorded immune exposures were likely). This sample stems from a study of cytomegalovirus exposure and HLA in healthy donors. Study-level findings and limits: Sequencing depth across donors, presence/absence analyses assumed, was roughly uniform. There were several of the most significant clusters that appeared linked to common viral pathogens in a later analysis.

The PCR had 60 Vbeta and 13 Jbeta primers. TCRdb's copy holds only in-frame clones and misses some; the assay was immunoSEQ multiplex PCR. The sample carries approximately 180,000 clones, 75% to 90% recorded once. Trimming pared 0 bases from V and 5 bases from J, leaving 9 bases between. This CDR3 contains 13 residues. Germline lookup yields CDR1 SGDLS and CDR2 YYNGEE. The sequenced material came from PBMCs. This clonotype was obtained from a man aged 25 to 45 in good health and CMV-seropositive. The V and J genes are TRBV9 and TRBJ2-7, with D possibly TRBD1 on 6 matching bases. CDR3 DNA sequence: TGTGCCAGCAGCGTAGCTGGGGGCCACGAGCAGTACTTC. It specifies CASSVAGGHEQYF. The full variable domain, its missing parts supplied by reference TRBV9 and TRBJ2-7, is DSGVTQTPKHLITATGQRVTLRCSPRSGDLSVYWYQQSLDQGLQFLIQYYNGEERAKGNILERFSAQQFPDLHSELNLSSLELGDSALYFCASSVAGGHEQYFGPGTRLTVT.